Sequencing of this T cell receptor (beta chain) was carried out in a study of graft-versus-host responses after intestinal transplantation. Points on this clone: Its cognate antigen is unknown.

Germline-derived CDR1 and CDR2 are SGHRS and YFSETQ. This CDR3 is 20 amino acids long. The J segment lost 4 bases and the V segment lost 3 bases, leaving 17 bases of the junction unmatched. The assay was immunoSEQ multiplex PCR, and TCRdb's table has in-frame clones only and misses some. The table includes about 100,000 clones, approximately 84% detected once. The chain combines TRBV5-1 with TRBJ2-1; TRBD2 agrees at 12 bases. This TCR was recovered from a human donor who received an intestinal transplant. The source material was unstimulated CD4+ T cells sorted from spleen or lymph node cells, sampled before intestinal transplant. The chain's CDR3 is CASSSLARSLAGGKYNEQFF. CDR3 sequence (DNA): TGCGCCAGCAGCTCTCTTGCGAGGAGTCTAGCGGGAGGGAAGTACAATGAGCAGTTCTTC. The full variable domain, in which reference TRBV5-1 and TRBJ2-1 provide the parts outside the CDR3, is KAGVTQTPRYLIKTRGQQVTLSCSPISGHRSVSWYQQTPGQGLQFLFEYFSETQRNKGNFPGRFSGRQFSNSRSEMNVSTLELGDSALYLCASSSLARSLAGGKYNEQFFGPGTRLTVL.